This TCR beta chain originates from a study of T cell changes during pregnancy in multiple sclerosis. A single count supports this clone. Produced via immunoSEQ multiplex PCR; TCRdb's table is partial and in-frame only. In the table there are more than 55,000 clones, roughly nine tenths of which are singletons. Sequenced here: peripheral blood, sampled in the third trimester of pregnancy. The origin of this receptor is a female donor with multiple sclerosis, enrolled in a pregnancy study.

The CDR3 loop is CASSTHDRGGQPQHF. The CDR3 DNA is TGTGCCAGCAGCACGCACGACAGGGGAGGTCAGCCCCAGCATTTT. The rearrangement links TRBV7-2 to TRBJ1-5, with 8 bases aligning to TRBD1. V gave up 5 bases and J gave up 6 bases; unmatched junction bases: 9. CDR3 size: 15 residues. Germline V gene data show CDR1 as SGHTA and CDR2 as FQGNSA.